This T cell receptor (beta chain) was documented in a study of T cell repertoires in cytomegalovirus infection (dated by TCRdb to between 2018 and 2020). For context, the study as a whole: Alongside well-studied HLA-B-restricted epitopes, the peptide stimulations were aimed at recently identified HLA-C-restricted CMV epitopes, whose presentation resists viral immunomodulation. Because public TCR beta signatures pointed to carriage of CMV infection together with the matching HLA type, the HLA type of each donor mattered for the analysis.

Of note for this clonotype: Its antigen remains unidentified. Base-call qualities are not available, and no considerably larger clone is one nucleotide away.

Reading from cysteine to phenylalanine, the CDR3 counts 14 amino acids. The retained sequence is limited to the CDR3, 42 bases, with the frame set at the first base. A distance of 10 bases separates the germline ends of V and J, which lose 0 bases and 5 bases respectively. The germline V gene gives CDR1 as MGHRA and CDR2 as YSYEKL. Data came from an Illumina HiSeq 1500. TCRdb ran its own pipeline on the public reads, namely fastp trimming at Q25 and MiXCR clone calling, and kept in-frame beta chains. For every CDR3 protein sequence, its rows merge into one entry that carries the most common genes and DNA. For this sample the table gives 160,000 or so distinct CDR3 sequences, of which roughly a fifth were detected only once. Under 30% of the sample goes to the ten largest clones. Broader findings and caveats from the paper: In the ex vivo response, HLA-C-restricted CMV-specific TCR beta clonotypes were dominant, and in two of eight donors the single most frequent clonotype came from this HLA-C-restricted group. In both this cohort and an independent roughly 350-donor cohort, the cumulative frequency of public TCR beta family members distinguished carriers of CMV infection plus the relevant HLA type.

Taken with the paper, the label for treatment or condition translates to: in vitro stimulation with specific CMV peptide epitopes to enrich CMV-specific T cells. Recombination linked TRBV4-1 to TRBJ1-2, and the D gene may be TRBD1, 6 bases matching. This receptor was obtained from a human donor in good health (CMV status not recorded). Some clones in this sample may be carry-over from other donors' samples. The starting material was CD8+ T cells from cultured PBMCs, obtained from culture after CMV antigen stimulation. The CDR3 region has the sequence CASSQEQGWYGYTF. The DNA reads TGCGCCAGCAGCCAAGAACAGGGTTGGTATGGCTACACCTTC.